Listed here is a single TCR beta chain. CDR3 length: 15 amino acids. Germline values: CDR1 LNHDA, CDR2 SQIVND (reference sequence). Deletions cut 5 bases from V and 4 bases from J, with 15 bases between. This entry is derived from a study of control samples from healthy donors and cancer patients. Sequencing used immunoSEQ multiplex PCR; TCRdb keeps in-frame clones, though not all of them. The data hold around 250,000 clones, with around 80% observed a single time. Sequenced sample: PBMCs. This chain joins TRBV19 and TRBJ1-5; D gene unclear. This TCR was sampled from a woman in her sixties or seventies with lung cancer. The CDR3 here is CASSSGSTSNQPQHF. In nucleotides, the CDR3 is TGTGCCAGTAGTTCGGGGTCCACCTCTAATCAGCCCCAGCATTTT.